Below, 2 T cell receptor beta chains from the same sample are listed, as sequenced in a study of blood T cell repertoires in COVID-19. The method was immunoSEQ multiplex PCR; TCRdb's version includes in-frame clones alone and lacks a portion of them. The sample lists some 180,000 clones; 81% were seen once. Sequencing used peripheral blood. The receptors come from a woman in her forties with COVID-19, enrolled during active disease.

V gene TRBV5-5 combines with J gene TRBJ1-5, with D tentatively TRBD1 (5 bases). CDR1 SGHKS and CDR2 YYEKEE come from the germline V gene (reference sequence). V was clipped by 0 bases and J by 2 bases, with 15 bases between them. CDR3 size: 17 residues. CDR3 sequence (DNA): TGTGCCAGCAGCTTGGGAGGTGGGGGGGATGGCAATCAGCCCCAGCATTTT. This sequence encodes CASSLGGGGDGNQPQHF.

This chain uses TRBV7-9 with TRBJ1-2, with D tentatively TRBD1 (6 bases). This CDR3 is 12 amino acids long. The germline V gene encodes CDR1 SEHNR and CDR2 FQNEAQ (reference sequence). Trimming took off 2 bases at V and 8 bases at J, with 9 bases between the two ends. The chain's CDR3 is CASSLPRGGYTF. DNA of the CDR3: TGTGCCAGCAGCTTACCCAGGGGAGGCTACACCTTC.